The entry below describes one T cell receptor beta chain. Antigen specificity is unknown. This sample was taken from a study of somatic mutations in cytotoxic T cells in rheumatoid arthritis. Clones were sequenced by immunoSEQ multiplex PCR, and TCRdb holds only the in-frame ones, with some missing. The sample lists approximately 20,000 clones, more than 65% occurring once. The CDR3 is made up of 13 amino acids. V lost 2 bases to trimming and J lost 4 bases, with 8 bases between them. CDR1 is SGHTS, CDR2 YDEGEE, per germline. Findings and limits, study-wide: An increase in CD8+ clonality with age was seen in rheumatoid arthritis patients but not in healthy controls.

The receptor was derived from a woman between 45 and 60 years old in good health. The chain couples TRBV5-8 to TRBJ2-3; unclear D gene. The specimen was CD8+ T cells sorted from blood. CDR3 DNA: TGTGCCAGCAGCTTCTTTCCCGCAGATACGCAGTATTTT. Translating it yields CASSFFPADTQYF.